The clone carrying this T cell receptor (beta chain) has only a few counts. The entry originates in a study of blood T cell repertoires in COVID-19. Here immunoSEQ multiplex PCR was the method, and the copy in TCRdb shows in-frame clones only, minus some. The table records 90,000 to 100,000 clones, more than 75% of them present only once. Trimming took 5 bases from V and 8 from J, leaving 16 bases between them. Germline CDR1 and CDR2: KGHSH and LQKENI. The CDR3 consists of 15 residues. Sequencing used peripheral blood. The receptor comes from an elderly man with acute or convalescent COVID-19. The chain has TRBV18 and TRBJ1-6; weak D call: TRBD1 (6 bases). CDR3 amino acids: CASSKAGAADSPLHF. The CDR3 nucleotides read TGTGCCAGCTCAAAGGCAGGGGCAGCTGATTCACCCCTCCACTTT.